The source of this T cell receptor (beta chain) is a study of memory CD4+ T cells and cytomegalovirus serostatus. Overall study context: Donors were healthy Belgian adults, under 10 CMV seropositive and about 24 seronegative. Whole-study results and caveats: Repertoires predicted CMV serostatus with median bootstrapped AUC of roughly 0.95.

This CDR3 is built from 13 residues. With 7 bases removed from V and 2 bases from J, the gap between germline ends came to 11 bases. Looked up from germline, CDR1 is MNHEY and CDR2 is SMNVEV (reference sequence). As to this clone: Its antigen is currently unknown.

Single viable CD3+CD4+CD8-CD45RO+ cells were sorted as the memory CD4+ T cells. TCRdb's copy holds only in-frame clones and misses some; the assay was immunoSEQ multiplex PCR. The top ten hold roughly 1% of the sample, which has more than 45,000 clones, about 81% seen once. The sample consisted of memory CD4+ T cells from blood. The rearrangement links TRBV27 to TRBJ1-2; weak D call: TRBD1 (5 bases). The receptor's source is an adult in good health and CMV-seronegative. The DNA for the CDR3 is TGTGCCAGCAAGACAGACCTCAACTATGGCTACACCTTC. Its protein is CASKTDLNYGYTF.